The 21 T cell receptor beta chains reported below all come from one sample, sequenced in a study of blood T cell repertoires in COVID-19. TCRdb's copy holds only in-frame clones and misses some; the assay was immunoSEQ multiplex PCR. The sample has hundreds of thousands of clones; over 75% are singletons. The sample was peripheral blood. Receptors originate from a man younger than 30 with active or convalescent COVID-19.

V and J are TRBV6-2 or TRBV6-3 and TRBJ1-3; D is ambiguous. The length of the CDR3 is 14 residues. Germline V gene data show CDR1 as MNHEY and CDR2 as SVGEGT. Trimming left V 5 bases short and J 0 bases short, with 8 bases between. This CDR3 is CASSRSYSGNTIYF. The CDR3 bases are TGTGCCAGCAGTCGAAGCTACTCTGGAAACACCATATATTTT.

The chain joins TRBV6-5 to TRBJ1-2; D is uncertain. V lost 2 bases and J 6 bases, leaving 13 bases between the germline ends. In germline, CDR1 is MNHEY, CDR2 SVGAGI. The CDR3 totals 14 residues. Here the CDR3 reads CASSYDGSLDGYTF. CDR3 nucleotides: TGTGCCAGCAGTTACGATGGCTCTCTCGATGGCTACACCTTC.

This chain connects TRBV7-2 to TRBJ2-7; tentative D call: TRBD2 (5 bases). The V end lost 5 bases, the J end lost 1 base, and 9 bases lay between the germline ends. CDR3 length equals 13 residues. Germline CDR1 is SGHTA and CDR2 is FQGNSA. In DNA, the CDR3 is TGTGCCAGCAGCCAACGGGGTTCCTACGAGCAGTACTTC. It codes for CASSQRGSYEQYF.

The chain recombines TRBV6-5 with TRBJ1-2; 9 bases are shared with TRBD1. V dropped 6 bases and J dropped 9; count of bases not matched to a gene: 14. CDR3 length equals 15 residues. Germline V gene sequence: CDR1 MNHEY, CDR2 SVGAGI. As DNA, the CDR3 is TGTGCCAGCAGACGAACCCGGGGACAGGGAAATCGCTACACCTTC. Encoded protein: CASRRTRGQGNRYTF.

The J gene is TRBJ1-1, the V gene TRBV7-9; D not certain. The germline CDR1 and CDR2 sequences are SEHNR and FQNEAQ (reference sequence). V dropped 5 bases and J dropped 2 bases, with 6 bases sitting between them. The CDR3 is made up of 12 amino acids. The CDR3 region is CASSLTNTEAFF. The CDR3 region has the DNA TGTGCCAGCAGCCTTACAAACACTGAAGCTTTCTTT.

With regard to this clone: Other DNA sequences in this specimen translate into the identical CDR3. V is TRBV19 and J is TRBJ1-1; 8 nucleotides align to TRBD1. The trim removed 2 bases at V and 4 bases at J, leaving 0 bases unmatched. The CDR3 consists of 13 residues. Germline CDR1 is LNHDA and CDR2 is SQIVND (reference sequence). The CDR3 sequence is CASSITGGTEAFF. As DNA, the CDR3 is TGTGCCAGTAGTATAACAGGGGGCACTGAAGCTTTCTTT.

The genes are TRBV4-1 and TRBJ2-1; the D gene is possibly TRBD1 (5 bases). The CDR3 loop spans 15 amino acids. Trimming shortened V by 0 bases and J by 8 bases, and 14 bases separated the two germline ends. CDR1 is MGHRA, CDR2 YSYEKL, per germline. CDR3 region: CASSQDSTAMYEQFF. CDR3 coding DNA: TGCGCCAGCAGCCAAGACTCGACAGCAATGTATGAGCAGTTCTTC.

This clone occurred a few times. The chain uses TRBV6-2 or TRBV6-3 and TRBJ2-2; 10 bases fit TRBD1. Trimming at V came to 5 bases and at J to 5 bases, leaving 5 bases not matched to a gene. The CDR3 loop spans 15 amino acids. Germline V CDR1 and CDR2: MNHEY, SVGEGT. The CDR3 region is CASSDGTGVTGELFF. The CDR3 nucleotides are TGTGCCAGCAGTGACGGGACAGGGGTAACCGGGGAGCTGTTTTTT.

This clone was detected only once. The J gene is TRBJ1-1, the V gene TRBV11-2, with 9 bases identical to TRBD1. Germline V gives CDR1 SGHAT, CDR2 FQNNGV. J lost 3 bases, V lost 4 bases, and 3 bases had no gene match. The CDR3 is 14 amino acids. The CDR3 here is CASSYGQGYTEAFF. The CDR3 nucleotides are TGTGCCAGCAGCTACGGACAGGGGTACACTGAAGCTTTCTTT.

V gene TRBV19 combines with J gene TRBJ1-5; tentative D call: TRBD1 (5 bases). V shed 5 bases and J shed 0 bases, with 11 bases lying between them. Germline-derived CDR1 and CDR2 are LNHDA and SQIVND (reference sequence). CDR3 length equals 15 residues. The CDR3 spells CASSPQGNSNQPQHF. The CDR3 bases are TGTGCCAGTAGTCCCCAGGGTAATAGCAATCAGCCCCAGCATTTT.

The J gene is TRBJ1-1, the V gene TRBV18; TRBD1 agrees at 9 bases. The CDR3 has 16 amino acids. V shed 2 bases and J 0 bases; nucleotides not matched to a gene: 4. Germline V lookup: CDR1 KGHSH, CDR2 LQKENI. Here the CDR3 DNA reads TGTGCCAGCTCACCAGTTAGGGACAGGGTGAACACTGAAGCTTTCTTT. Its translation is CASSPVRDRVNTEAFF.

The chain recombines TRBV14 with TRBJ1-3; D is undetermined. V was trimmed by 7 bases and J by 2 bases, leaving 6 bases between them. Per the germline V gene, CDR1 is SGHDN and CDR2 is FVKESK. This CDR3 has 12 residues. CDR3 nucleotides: TGTGCCAGCACCTTAACTGGAAACACCATATATTTT. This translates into CASTLTGNTIYF.

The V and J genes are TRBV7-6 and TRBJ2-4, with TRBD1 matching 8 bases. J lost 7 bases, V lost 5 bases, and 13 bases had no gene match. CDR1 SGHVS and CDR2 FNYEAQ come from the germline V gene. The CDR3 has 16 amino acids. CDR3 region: CASSPVLKDRDNIQYF. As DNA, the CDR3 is TGTGCCAGCAGCCCCGTCCTCAAGGACAGGGATAACATTCAGTACTTC.

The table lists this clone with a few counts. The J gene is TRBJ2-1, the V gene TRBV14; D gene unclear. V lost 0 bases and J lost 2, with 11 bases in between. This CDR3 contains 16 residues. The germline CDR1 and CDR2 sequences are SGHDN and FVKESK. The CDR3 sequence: CASSQEGAVPYNEQFF. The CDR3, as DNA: TGTGCCAGCAGCCAAGAAGGCGCGGTACCCTACAATGAGCAGTTCTTC.

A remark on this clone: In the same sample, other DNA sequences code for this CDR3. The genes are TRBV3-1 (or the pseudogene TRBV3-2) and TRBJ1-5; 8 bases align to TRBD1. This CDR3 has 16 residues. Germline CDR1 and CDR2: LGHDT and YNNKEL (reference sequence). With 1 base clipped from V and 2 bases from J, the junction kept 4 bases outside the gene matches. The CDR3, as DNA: TGTGCCAGCAGCCAAGCGGGGACAGGTGGCAATCAGCCCCAGCATTTT. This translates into CASSQAGTGGNQPQHF.

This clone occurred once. Here the CDR3 reads CASSQDLGPNQPQHF. The DNA for the CDR3 is TGTGCCAGCAGCCAAGATCTGGGGCCTAATCAGCCCCAGCATTTT. The chain joins TRBV3-1 (or the pseudogene TRBV3-2) to TRBJ1-5; weak D call: TRBD1 (5 bases). The CDR3 is 15 residues long. Germline V CDR1 and CDR2: LGHDT, YNNKEL (reference sequence). Deletions cut 0 bases from V and 4 bases from J, with 10 bases between.

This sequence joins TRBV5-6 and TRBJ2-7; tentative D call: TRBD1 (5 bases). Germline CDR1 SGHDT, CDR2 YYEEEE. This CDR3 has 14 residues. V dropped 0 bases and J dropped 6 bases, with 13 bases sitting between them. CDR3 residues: CASSLGGAGFEQYF. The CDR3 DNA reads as TGTGCCAGCAGCTTGGGTGGGGCAGGGTTCGAGCAGTACTTC.

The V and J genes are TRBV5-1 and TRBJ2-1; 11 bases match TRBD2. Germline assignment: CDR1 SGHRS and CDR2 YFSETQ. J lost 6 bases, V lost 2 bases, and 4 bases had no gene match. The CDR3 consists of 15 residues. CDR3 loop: CASSFELAGVNEQFF. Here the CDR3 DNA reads TGCGCCAGCAGCTTCGAACTAGCGGGAGTCAATGAGCAGTTCTTC. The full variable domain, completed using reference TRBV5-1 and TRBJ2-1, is KAGVTQTPRYLIKTRGQQVTLSCSPISGHRSVSWYQQTPGQGLQFLFEYFSETQRNKGNFPGRFSGRQFSNSRSEMNVSTLELGDSALYLCASSFELAGVNEQFFGPGTRLTVL.

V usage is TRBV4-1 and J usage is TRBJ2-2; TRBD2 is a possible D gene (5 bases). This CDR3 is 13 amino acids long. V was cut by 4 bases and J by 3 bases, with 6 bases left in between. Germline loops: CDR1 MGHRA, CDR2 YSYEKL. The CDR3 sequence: CASSRADTGELFF. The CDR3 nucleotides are TGCGCCAGCAGCCGAGCGGACACCGGGGAGCTGTTTTTT.

CDR3 nucleotide sequence: TGCAGCGTCGCTTTCTATGGCACTGAAGCTTTCTTT. It encodes CSVAFYGTEAFF. This chain joins TRBV29-1 and TRBJ1-1, with D uncertain. Trimming shortened V by 6 bases and J by 4 bases, and 12 bases separated the two germline ends. The length of the CDR3 is 12 residues. The V gene's germline CDR1 is SQVTM and CDR2 ANQGSEA. The full variable domain, rest sourced from reference TRBV29-1 and TRBJ1-1, is SAVISQKPSRDICQRGTSLTIQCQVDSQVTMMFWYRQQPGQSLTLIATANQGSEATYESGFVIDKFPISRPNLTFSTLTVSNMSPEDSSIYLCSVAFYGTEAFFGQGTRLTVV.

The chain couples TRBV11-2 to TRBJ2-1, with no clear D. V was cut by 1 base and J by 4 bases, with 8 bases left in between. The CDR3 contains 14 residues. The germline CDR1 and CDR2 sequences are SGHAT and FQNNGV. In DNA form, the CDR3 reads TGTGCCAGCAGCTTAGCGGCAGCGTACAATGAGCAGTTCTTC. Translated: CASSLAAAYNEQFF. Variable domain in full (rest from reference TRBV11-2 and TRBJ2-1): EAGVAQSPRYKIIEKRQSVAFWCNPISGHATLYWYQQILGQGPKLLIQFQNNGVVDDSQLPKDRFSAERLKGVDSTLKIQPAKLEDSAVYLCASSLAAAYNEQFFGPGTRLTVL.